This TCR beta chain was identified in a study of T cell responses to AZD1222 COVID-19 vaccine. Whole-study context: Second doses were pooled across both intervals (about 4 or about 12 weeks).

TCRdb keeps only in-frame clones here, not all; method: immunoSEQ multiplex PCR. The data contain 95,000 to 150,000 clones, about 85% of them seen just once; the ten biggest clones take up about 4.7%. CDR3 length equals 14 residues. Unmatched junction bases numbered 0, after V lost 0 bases and J lost 2 bases. Per germline, CDR1 SGHRS and CDR2 YFSETQ. This sequence originates from an adult in good health. The V gene is TRBV5-1, the J gene TRBJ2-5; 8 positions match TRBD2. Sequences were derived from peripheral blood, sampled on day 0 of AZD1222 vaccination. CDR3 residues: CASSLGLAQETQYF. CDR3 nucleotides: TGCGCCAGCAGCTTGGGACTAGCGCAAGAGACCCAGTACTTC.